This T cell receptor (beta chain) was sequenced during a study of beta chain features in type 1 diabetes. Findings and caveats of the study: In type 1 diabetes patients, VDJ junctions had fewer insertions; deletions at these junctions were more frequent. When cDNA is sequenced, cells with high TCR expression could be over-represented.

The table lists this clone with a few counts. No antigen is known for it. V lost 5 bases and J lost 4, with 18 bases in between. The CDR3 is made up of 16 amino acids. Looked up from germline, CDR1 is MGHDK and CDR2 is SYGVNS. The isolated RNA, all of it, was reverse transcribed, so expressed TCRB transcripts were what got sequenced. Assay used: immunoSEQ multiplex PCR; TCRdb lists only in-frame clones, some missing. Counted here are a few hundred thousand clones, around 9.6% occurring once; the ten biggest clones make up around 0.031%. The chain carries TRBV25-1 and TRBJ1-3; D perhaps matches TRBD1 (5 bases). This clonotype was sampled from a woman between 18 and 30 years old in good health. The sequenced sample was naive CD4+ T cells from blood. DNA of the CDR3: TGTGCCAGCAGTAAGATCCGAGACAGTGAAGGAAACACCATATATTTT. Translated: CASSKIRDSEGNTIYF.